The clone carrying this T cell receptor (beta chain) was picked up one time. This entry is derived from a study of blood T cell repertoires in COVID-19. Study as a whole: Sites across the United States, Italy and Spain contributed samples from acute and convalescent COVID-19.

The table came from immunoSEQ multiplex PCR; TCRdb's copy has only in-frame clones and leaves some out. Of 95,000 to 150,000 clones in the sample, roughly 90% were seen once. Germline assignment: CDR1 LGHDT and CDR2 YNNKEL (reference sequence). V trimming: 0 bases; J trimming: 8 bases; junction bases outside the gene matches: 7. The CDR3 totals 15 residues. This clonotype was sampled from a man aged 35 to 55 with acute or convalescent COVID-19. The sequenced material came from peripheral blood. V gene TRBV3-1 (or the pseudogene TRBV3-2) combines with J gene TRBJ2-1, with 7 positions matching TRBD2. The CDR3 loop is CASSQDHGSGDEQFF. The CDR3 DNA sequence: TGTGCCAGCAGCCAAGATCATGGCAGCGGGGATGAGCAGTTCTTC.